At least ten counts were recorded for the clone carrying this T cell receptor beta chain. The antigen remains unidentified. These data originate in a study of early T cells in non-severe SARS-CoV-2 infection. Study-level information: Bulk RNA taken from unsorted whole blood was sequenced, leaving chains unpaired. Study conclusions and caveats: Private and CD4 specificities were missed by VDJdb matching, skewed to anti-spike CD8.

Germline V gene lookup returns CDR1 SGHAT and CDR2 FQNNGV. J gave up 4 bases and V 0 bases, and 8 bases lay outside the gene matches. The CDR3 totals 16 residues. Individual cDNA molecules carried attached unique molecular identifiers. TCRdb re-called the 5' RACE reads through MiXCR, storing one row per CDR3 protein. Among approximately 32,000 distinct CDR3 sequences, nearly 6% were seen once, and the ten largest hold 7.6%. This TCR was sampled from an adult who was a healthcare worker with PCR-confirmed SARS-CoV-2 infection or an uninfected control (not recorded which). Sequencing was done on a sample of whole blood. The chain links TRBV11-2 to TRBJ2-7; the match to TRBD1 covers 8 bases. In DNA, the CDR3 is TGTGCCAGCAGCTTAGATCTGGGGACAGGTACTTACGAGCAGTACTTC. This encodes CASSLDLGTGTYEQYF.